This T cell receptor (beta chain) was recovered during a study of type 1 regulatory T cells. Study as a whole: T-allo10 is a Tr1-enriched, alloantigen-specific CD4 T cell product made in vitro. Study outcomes and limitations: Tr1 cells had a more restricted TCR repertoire than non-Tr1 cells.

TCRdb ran MiXCR on the reads and lists one entry per CDR3 protein. This table holds under 85,000 distinct CDR3 sequences, nearly 50% found once. The CDR3 has 15 residues. The germline V and J ends were trimmed by 4 bases and 4 bases, with 13 bases remaining between them. From germline, CDR1 is MDHEN and CDR2 SYDVKM. In this sample, this clonotype turned up once. Its antigen is not identified. The gene calls are TRBV28 and TRBJ2-2; maybe TRBD1 (6 bases). The TCR originated in a human donor in good health. The sequenced sample was cultured non-Tr1 T cells, either the whole culture or a sorted T cell fraction (not recorded which). The CDR3 DNA follows: TGTGCCAGCAGTTCCCCAGGACAGCGCACCGGGGAGCTGTTTTTT. It is translated as CASSSPGQRTGELFF.